The present T cell receptor (beta chain) was sequenced within a study of T cell clones after liver transplantation. Findings and limits, study-wide: Rather than being deleted, graft donor-reactive T cells may have moved into the graft.

The repertoire was sequenced with immunoSEQ multiplex PCR; TCRdb's copy has only in-frame clones and lacks some. The table has some 110,000 clones, approximately 90% seen once. Concerning this clone: Antigen unknown.

CD3+CD4+ and CD3+CD8+ cells were FACS-sorted from thawed unstimulated PBMCs. This CDR3 has 14 amino acids. Germline-derived CDR1 and CDR2 are MNHEY and SVGAGI. V gave up 8 bases and J gave up 4 bases; unmatched junction bases: 11. V and J are TRBV6-5 and TRBJ2-7; 7 positions agree with TRBD2. The material was CD4+ T cells from blood, obtained 12 months after liver transplant. This clonotype was obtained from a human patient who received a liver transplant. The graft donor may have given rise to some T cells. In DNA, the CDR3 is TGTGCCAGCTCCCCGCCGGGAGGAGGGTACGAGCAGTACTTC. As protein: CASSPPGGGYEQYF.